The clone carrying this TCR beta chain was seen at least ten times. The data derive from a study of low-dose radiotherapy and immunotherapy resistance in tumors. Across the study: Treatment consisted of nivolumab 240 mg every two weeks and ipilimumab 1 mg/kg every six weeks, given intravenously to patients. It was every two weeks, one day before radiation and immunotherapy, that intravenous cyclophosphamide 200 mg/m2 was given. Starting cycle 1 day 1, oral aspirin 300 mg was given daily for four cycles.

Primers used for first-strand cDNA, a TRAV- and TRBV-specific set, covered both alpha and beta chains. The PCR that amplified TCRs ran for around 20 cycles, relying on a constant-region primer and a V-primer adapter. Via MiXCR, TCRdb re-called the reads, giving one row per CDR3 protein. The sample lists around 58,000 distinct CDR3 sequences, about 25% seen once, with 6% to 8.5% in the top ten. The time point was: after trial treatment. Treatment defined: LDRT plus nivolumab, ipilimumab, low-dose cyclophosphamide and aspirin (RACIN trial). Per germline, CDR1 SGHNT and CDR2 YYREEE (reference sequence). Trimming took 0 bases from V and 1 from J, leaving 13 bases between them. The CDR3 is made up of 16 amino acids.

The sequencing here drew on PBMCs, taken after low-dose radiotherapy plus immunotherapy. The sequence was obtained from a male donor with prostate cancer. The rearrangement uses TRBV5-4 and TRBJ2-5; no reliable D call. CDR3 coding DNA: TGTGCCAGCAGCTTGGACCCGGGTATTAGCCAAGAGACCCAGTACTTC. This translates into CASSLDPGISQETQYF.